The rows below give T cell receptor beta chains drawn from one sample of a study of cytomegalovirus exposure and HLA in healthy donors. TCRdb's copy holds only in-frame clones and misses some; the assay was immunoSEQ multiplex PCR. The sample records 210,000 or so clones, around 80% being singletons. Specimen: PBMCs. The receptors were sampled from a woman aged 60-75 years in good health and CMV-seropositive. The CDR3 runs from the conserved cysteine through the conserved F or W. D genes are given only for firm matches. The size of a clone is reported for some rows only, either as once, few or many, or as a class for expanded clones.

j_call,d_call,cdr3_length,v_call,clone_size,cdr3_nt,cdr3_aa
TRBJ1-5,TRBD1,15,TRBV5-1,NA,TGCGCCAGCAGCTTGCAGGGGGGAAGCAATCAGCCCCAGCATTTT,CASSLQGGSNQPQHF
TRBJ1-4,TRBD1,14,TRBV7-2,few,TGTGCCAGCAGCTTAGGACAGGGGCCGGAAAAACTGTTTTTT,CASSLGQGPEKLFF
TRBJ1-1,TRBD1,14,TRBV7-2,few,TGTGCCAGCAGCTATTCACAGGGGAGTACTGAAGCTTTCTTT,CASSYSQGSTEAFF
TRBJ1-5,NA,15,TRBV4-1,once,TGCGCCAGCAGCCAAGAGGGGCCGGGAGGCCAGCCCCAGCATTTT,CASSQEGPGGQPQHF
TRBJ2-1,NA,15,TRBV5-8,NA,TGTGCCAGCAGCTTGGAATGGGGGGTAATCAATGAGCAGTTCTTC,CASSLEWGVINEQFF
TRBJ1-1,NA,11,TRBV19,NA,TGTGCCACCCAGACACACTCAGAAGCTTTCTTT,CATQTHSEAFF
TRBJ2-6,TRBD1,18,TRBV18,NA,TGTGCCAGCTCGCCTCCGGGACAGGACCTCTCTGGGGCCAACGTCCTGACTTTC,CASSPPGQDLSGANVLTF
TRBJ2-7,NA,14,TRBV28,once,TGTGCCAGCAGTTTAAACATGGAGGAATACGAGCAGTACTTC,CASSLNMEEYEQYF
TRBJ2-7,NA,15,TRBV27,NA,TGTGCCAGCAGTGTTCGACAGGTGGCTACCTACGAGCAGTACTTC,CASSVRQVATYEQYF
TRBJ2-3,NA,14,TRBV5-1,NA,TGCGCCAGCAGTTTCGGGTGGGGCACAGATACGCAGTATTTT,CASSFGWGTDTQYF
TRBJ2-1,TRBD2,15,TRBV5-1,NA,TGCGCCAGCAGCGGACTAGCGAACACCTACAATGAGCAGTTCTTC,CASSGLANTYNEQFF
TRBJ1-2,TRBD1,14,TRBV6-1,NA,TGTGCCAGCAGTGAACCAGCCAGGACAGGTGCCTACACCTTC,CASSEPARTGAYTF
TRBJ2-5,TRBD2,14,TRBV2,NA,TGTGCCAGCAAGGATAGCGGGGCCCAAGAGACCCAGTACTTC,CASKDSGAQETQYF
TRBJ1-1,NA,13,TRBV11-2,NA,TGTGCCAGCAGCTTAGTGAGGAACACTGAAGCTTTCTTT,CASSLVRNTEAFF
TRBJ2-3,NA,15,TRBV7-8,NA,TGTGCCAGCAGCCCCCGGGTCGGCTACACAGATACGCAGTATTTT,CASSPRVGYTDTQYF
TRBJ2-3,TRBD2,14,TRBV9,NA,TGTGCCAGCAGCGTAGGACTAGCCACAGATACGCAGTATTTT,CASSVGLATDTQYF
TRBJ1-5,TRBD1,15,TRBV27,NA,TGTGCCAGCAGTTTGGGACAGGGGGCTAATCAGCCCCAGCATTTT,CASSLGQGANQPQHF
TRBJ2-1,NA,17,TRBV19,NA,TGTGCCAGTACCCCACCGGGTGCGGGGAGCTCCTACAATGAGCAGTTCTTC,CASTPPGAGSSYNEQFF